A selection of T cell receptor beta chains follows, all from one sample in a study of blood T cell repertoires in COVID-19. Assay: immunoSEQ multiplex PCR; the TCRdb copy retains only in-frame clones and omits some. This sample has more than 250,000 clones, with 75% to 90% found just once. Sequencing was carried out using peripheral blood. The receptors were gathered from a woman in her thirties who had recovered from COVID-19. CDR3s include the opening cysteine and the closing phenylalanine or tryptophan. A D gene is named only where the DNA matches it firmly. The size of a clone is reported for some rows only, either as once, few or many, or as a class for expanded clones.

v_call,clone_size,d_call,j_call,cdr3_nt,cdr3_aa
TRBV2,.,.,TRBJ1-5,TGTGCCAGCACTCTACAGGAAGTTGGTCAGCCCCAGCATTTT,CASTLQEVGQPQHF
TRBV19,.,.,TRBJ2-3,TGTGCCAGTAATGAGGGCACAGATACGCAGTATTTT,CASNEGTDTQYF
TRBV3-1/TRBV3-2,.,.,TRBJ1-3,TGTGCCAGCAGCCGCGACAGTCACTCTGGAAACACCATATATTTT,CASSRDSHSGNTIYF
TRBV2,once,.,TRBJ2-3,TGTGCCAGCAGTGAAGGCCTGGAGGTGGATACGCAGTATTTT,CASSEGLEVDTQYF
TRBV2,.,TRBD1,TRBJ2-7,TGTGCCAGCAGCGGAGGCGGGACAGGGAATTACGAGCAGTACTTC,CASSGGGTGNYEQYF
TRBV11-2,.,TRBD2,TRBJ2-5,TGTGCCAGCAGCTTAGTGCCGCGTGCGGGGGACTGGCGGGAGACCCAGTACTTC,CASSLVPRAGDWRETQYF
TRBV11-3,.,TRBD1,TRBJ1-1,TGTGTCAGCAGCCCGGACAGGGGGACTGAAGCTTTCTTT,CVSSPDRGTEAFF
TRBV18,.,TRBD1,TRBJ1-1,TGTGCCAGCTCGCAGGGGGCTAGCACTGAAGCTTTCTTT,CASSQGASTEAFF
TRBV15,.,.,TRBJ2-7,TGTGCCACCAGCAGGGGGGCGCGAGGCGACTACGAGCAGTACTTC,CATSRGARGDYEQYF
TRBV19,.,.,TRBJ1-1,TGTGCCAGTAGTCCCCACGGACAGAGAGAAGCTTTCTTT,CASSPHGQREAFF
TRBV5-1,.,.,TRBJ1-1,TGCGCCAGCAGCCCCACGGGGAACACTGAAGCTTTCTTT,CASSPTGNTEAFF
TRBV29-1,.,TRBD2,TRBJ2-7,TGCAGCGTGTCTAGCGGATACTCCTACGAGCAGTACTTC,CSVSSGYSYEQYF
TRBV27,.,TRBD2,TRBJ2-7,TGTGCCAGCAGTGCAACTAGCGGGGGGTACGAGCAGTACTTC,CASSATSGGYEQYF
TRBV2,.,.,TRBJ2-5,TGTGCCAGCACCCGGAGGGATGGCAGGCAACAAGAGACCCAGTACTTC,CASTRRDGRQQETQYF
TRBV19,few,.,TRBJ2-3,TGTGCCAGTAGTATTGGCGGGCCGCGGGATACGCAGTATTTT,CASSIGGPRDTQYF
TRBV11-2,.,TRBD1,TRBJ1-3,TGTGCCAGCAGCTCGGGACAGATCCTGGGAGCTGGAAACACCATATATTTT,CASSSGQILGAGNTIYF
TRBV27,.,.,TRBJ1-6,TGTGCCAGCAGTTTAGGCGGGAGTTCACCCCTCCACTTT,CASSLGGSSPLHF
TRBV6-2/TRBV6-3,once,TRBD2,TRBJ2-3,TGTGCCAGCAGTTACCAGAAGCTAGCGGGCCAACGAGATACGCAGTATTTT,CASSYQKLAGQRDTQYF
TRBV11-2,.,TRBD1,TRBJ2-5,TGTGCCAGCAGCTTAACCGGGACAGGGCCGTCGGAGACCCAGTACTTC,CASSLTGTGPSETQYF
TRBV27,.,.,TRBJ2-5,TGTGCCAGCAAGACAGGCCTCCAAGAGACCCAGTACTTC,CASKTGLQETQYF
TRBV29-1,.,.,TRBJ2-7,TGCAGCGTTGAAGGTTCAGGGTTGGGCGAGCAGTACTTC,CSVEGSGLGEQYF
TRBV11-2,.,TRBD2,TRBJ2-5,TGTGCCAGCAGCCACCTATCGGGGGGAGGGGAGACCCAGTACTTC,CASSHLSGGGETQYF
TRBV4-3,.,.,TRBJ1-4,TGCGCCAGCAGCCAAGAACTATGGCGCGAAAAACTGTTTTTT,CASSQELWREKLFF
TRBV7-9,.,TRBD1,TRBJ2-5,TGTGCCAGCAGCAGGCGACAGGGTGGAGAGACCCAGTACTTC,CASSRRQGGETQYF
TRBV7-2,.,.,TRBJ2-7,TGTGCCAGCAGCGTGAACAGGGATTCCGAGCAGTACTTC,CASSVNRDSEQYF
TRBV7-2,.,TRBD1,TRBJ1-2,TGTGCCAGCAGCGCGGGACAGGGGGGCTATGGCTACACCTTC,CASSAGQGGYGYTF
TRBV11-1,.,TRBD2,TRBJ2-7,TGTGCCAGCAGCTTAGTAGCGGGAGACTACGAGCAGTACTTC,CASSLVAGDYEQYF
TRBV5-1,.,.,TRBJ2-1,TGCGCCAGCAGCTTGAGCGCAGGGTCCTACAATGAGCAGTTCTTC,CASSLSAGSYNEQFF
TRBV7-4,many,TRBD1,TRBJ1-5,TGTGCCAGCAGCTGCGAGGTACAGGGGGGTCAGCCCCAGCATTTT,CASSCEVQGGQPQHF
TRBV30,.,.,TRBJ2-6,TGTGCCTGGAGTATAGGGGCTGGGGCCAACGTCCTGACTTTC,CAWSIGAGANVLTF
TRBV5-4,.,TRBD1,TRBJ1-2,TGTGCCACGTCTCGTGGGGACAGGGAACTCTATGGCTACACCTTC,CATSRGDRELYGYTF
TRBV5-4,.,.,TRBJ2-7,TGTGCCAGCAGCTTTGACACGAGCTCCTACGAGCAGTACTTC,CASSFDTSSYEQYF
TRBV6-2/TRBV6-3,.,TRBD1,TRBJ1-3,TGTGCCAGCAGTTACTGGACAGGCCACGGAAACACCATATATTTT,CASSYWTGHGNTIYF
TRBV19,once,.,TRBJ2-7,TGTGCCAGTAGTGGGCAGACCTACGAGCAGTACTTC,CASSGQTYEQYF
TRBV2,.,.,TRBJ2-7,TGTGCCAGCCTTGGGCTTACTTTCTCCTACGAGCAGTACTTC,CASLGLTFSYEQYF
TRBV14,.,TRBD1,TRBJ2-6,TGTGCCAGCAGCCATGGACCGACAGGGGTCAGCTCTGGGGCCAACGTCCTGACTTTC,CASSHGPTGVSSGANVLTF
TRBV5-1,few,.,TRBJ2-7,TGCGCCAGCAGCTTGGTCGTAGGCGGTTCCTACGAGCAGTACTTC,CASSLVVGGSYEQYF
TRBV28,.,.,TRBJ1-1,TGTGCCAGCAGTTTAATGGCCACTGAAGCTTTCTTT,CASSLMATEAFF
TRBV7-6,.,.,TRBJ1-6,TGTGCCAGCAGCTTAGATGCAGGGTTCCATAATTCACCCCTCCACTTT,CASSLDAGFHNSPLHF
TRBV30,.,.,TRBJ1-2,TGTGCCTGGAGTCCTGACACCTATGGCTACACCTTC,CAWSPDTYGYTF
TRBV19,.,TRBD1,TRBJ2-7,TGTGCCAGTAGTATGATAGGGGGGACAGGTCCTTACGAGCAGTACTTC,CASSMIGGTGPYEQYF
TRBV11-3,.,TRBD1,TRBJ2-7,TGTGCCAGCAGCCGGACAGGCTACGAGCAGTACTTC,CASSRTGYEQYF